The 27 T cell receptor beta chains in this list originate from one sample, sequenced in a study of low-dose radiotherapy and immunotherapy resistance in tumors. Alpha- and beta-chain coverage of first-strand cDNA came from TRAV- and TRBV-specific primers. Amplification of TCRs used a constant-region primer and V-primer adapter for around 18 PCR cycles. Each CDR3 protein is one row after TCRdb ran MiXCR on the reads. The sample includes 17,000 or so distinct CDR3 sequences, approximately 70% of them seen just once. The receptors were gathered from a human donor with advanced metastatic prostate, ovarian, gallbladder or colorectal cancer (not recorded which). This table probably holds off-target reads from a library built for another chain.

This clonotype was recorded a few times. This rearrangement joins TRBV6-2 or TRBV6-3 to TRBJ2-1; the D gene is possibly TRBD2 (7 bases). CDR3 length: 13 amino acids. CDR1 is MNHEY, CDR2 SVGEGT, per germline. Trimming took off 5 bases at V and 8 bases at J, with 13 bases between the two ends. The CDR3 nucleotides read TGTGCCAGCAGTGAAGGGGGGGGCCATGAGCAGTTCTTC. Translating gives CASSEGGGHEQFF.

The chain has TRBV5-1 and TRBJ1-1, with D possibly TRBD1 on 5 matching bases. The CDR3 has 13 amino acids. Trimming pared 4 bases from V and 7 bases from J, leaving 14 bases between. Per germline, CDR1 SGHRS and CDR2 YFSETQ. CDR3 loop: CASSPRGTVEAFF. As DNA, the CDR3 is TGCGCCAGCAGCCCTCGGGGGACGGTTGAAGCTTTCTTT.

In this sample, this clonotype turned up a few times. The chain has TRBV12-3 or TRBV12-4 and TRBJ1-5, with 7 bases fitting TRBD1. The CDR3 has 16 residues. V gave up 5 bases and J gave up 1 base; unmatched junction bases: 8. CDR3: CASSPRQGLSNQPQHF. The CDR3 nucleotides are TGTGCCAGCAGTCCCCGACAGGGATTAAGCAATCAGCCCCAGCATTTT.

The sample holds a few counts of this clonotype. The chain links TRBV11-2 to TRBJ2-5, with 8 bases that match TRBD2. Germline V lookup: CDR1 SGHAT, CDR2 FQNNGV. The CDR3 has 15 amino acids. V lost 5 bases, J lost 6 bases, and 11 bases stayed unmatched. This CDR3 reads CASSDPGRASKTQYF. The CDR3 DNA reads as TGTGCCAGCAGCGATCCCGGGAGGGCCTCGAAGACCCAGTACTTC. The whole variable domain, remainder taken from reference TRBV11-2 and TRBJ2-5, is EAGVAQSPRYKIIEKRQSVAFWCNPISGHATLYWYQQILGQGPKLLIQFQNNGVVDDSQLPKDRFSAERLKGVDSTLKIQPAKLEDSAVYLCASSDPGRASKTQYFGPGTRLLVL.

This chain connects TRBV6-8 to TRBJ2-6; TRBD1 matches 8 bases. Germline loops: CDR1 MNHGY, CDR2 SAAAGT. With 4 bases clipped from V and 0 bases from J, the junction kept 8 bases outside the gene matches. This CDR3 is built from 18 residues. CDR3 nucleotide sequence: TGTGCCAGCAGTTCGGGAGACAGGGGTTTCTCTGGGGCCAACGTCCTGACTTTC. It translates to CASSSGDRGFSGANVLTF.

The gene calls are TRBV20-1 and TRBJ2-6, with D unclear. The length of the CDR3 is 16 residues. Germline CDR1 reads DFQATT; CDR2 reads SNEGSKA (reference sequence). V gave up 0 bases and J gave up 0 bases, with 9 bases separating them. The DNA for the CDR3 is TGCAGTGCTAGAGATCCGCTATTCTCTGGGGCCAACGTCCTGACTTTC. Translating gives CSARDPLFSGANVLTF.

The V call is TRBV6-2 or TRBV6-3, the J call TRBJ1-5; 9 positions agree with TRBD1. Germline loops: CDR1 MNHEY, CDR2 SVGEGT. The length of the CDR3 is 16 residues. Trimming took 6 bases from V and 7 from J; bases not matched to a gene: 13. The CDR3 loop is CASRRGTGREFQPQHF. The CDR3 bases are TGTGCCAGCAGGAGGGGGACAGGGCGTGAGTTCCAGCCCCAGCATTTT.

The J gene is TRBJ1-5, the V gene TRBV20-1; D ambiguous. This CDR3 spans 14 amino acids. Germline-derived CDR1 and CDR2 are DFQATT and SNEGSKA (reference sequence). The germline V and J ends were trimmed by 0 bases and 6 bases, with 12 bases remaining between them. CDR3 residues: CSARDPNIGQPQHF. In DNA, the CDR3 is TGCAGTGCTAGAGATCCGAACATCGGTCAGCCCCAGCATTTT.

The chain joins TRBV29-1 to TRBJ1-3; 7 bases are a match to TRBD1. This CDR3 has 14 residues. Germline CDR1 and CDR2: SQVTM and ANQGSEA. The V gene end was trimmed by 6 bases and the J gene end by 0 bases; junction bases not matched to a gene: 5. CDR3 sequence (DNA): TGCAGCGTAAGGACAGGTCTCTCTGGAAACACCATATATTTT. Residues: CSVRTGLSGNTIYF.

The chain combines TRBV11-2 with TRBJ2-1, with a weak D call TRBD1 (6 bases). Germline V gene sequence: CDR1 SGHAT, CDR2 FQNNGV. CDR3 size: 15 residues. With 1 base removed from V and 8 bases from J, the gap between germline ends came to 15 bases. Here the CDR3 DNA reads TGTGCCAGCAGCTTAGGCCGCAACAGGGCAGATGAGCAGTTCTTC. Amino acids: CASSLGRNRADEQFF.

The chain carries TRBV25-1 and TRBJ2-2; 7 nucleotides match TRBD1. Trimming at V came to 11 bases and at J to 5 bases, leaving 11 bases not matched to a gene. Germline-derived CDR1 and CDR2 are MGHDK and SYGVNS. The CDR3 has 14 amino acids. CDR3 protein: CALRQGDFTGELFF. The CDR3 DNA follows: TGTGCCCTTAGACAGGGCGATTTTACCGGGGAGCTGTTTTTT.

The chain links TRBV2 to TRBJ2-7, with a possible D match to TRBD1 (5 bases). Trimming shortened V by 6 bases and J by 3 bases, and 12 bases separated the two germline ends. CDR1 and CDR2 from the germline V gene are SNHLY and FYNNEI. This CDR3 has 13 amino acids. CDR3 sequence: CASRLDSNYEQYF. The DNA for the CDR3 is TGTGCCAGCAGACTTGACAGCAACTACGAGCAGTACTTC.

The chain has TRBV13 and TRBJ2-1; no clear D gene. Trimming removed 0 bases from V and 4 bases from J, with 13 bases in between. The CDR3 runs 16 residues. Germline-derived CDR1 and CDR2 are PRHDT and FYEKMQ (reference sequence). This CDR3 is CASSLGLASSYNEQFF. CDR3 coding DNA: TGTGCCAGCAGCTTAGGGCTGGCTAGTTCTTACAATGAGCAGTTCTTC.

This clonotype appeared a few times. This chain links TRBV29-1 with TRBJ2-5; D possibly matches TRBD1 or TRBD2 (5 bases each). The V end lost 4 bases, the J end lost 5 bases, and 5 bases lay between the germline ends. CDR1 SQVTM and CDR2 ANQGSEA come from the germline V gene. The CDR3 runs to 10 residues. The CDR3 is CSVGGETQYF. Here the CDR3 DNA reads TGCAGCGTTGGGGGGGAGACCCAGTACTTC.

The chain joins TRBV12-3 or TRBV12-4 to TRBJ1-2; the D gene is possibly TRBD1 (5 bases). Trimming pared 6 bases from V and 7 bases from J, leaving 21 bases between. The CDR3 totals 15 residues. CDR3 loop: CASSFSGTTDSGYTF. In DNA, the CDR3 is TGTGCCAGCAGCTTCTCCGGGACCACTGACTCTGGCTACACCTTC.

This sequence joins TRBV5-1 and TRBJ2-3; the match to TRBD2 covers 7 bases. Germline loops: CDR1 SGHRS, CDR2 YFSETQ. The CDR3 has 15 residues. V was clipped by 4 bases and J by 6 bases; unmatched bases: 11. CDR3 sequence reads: CASSPGLREADTQYF. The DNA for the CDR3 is TGCGCCAGCAGCCCCGGACTTCGGGAGGCGGATACGCAGTATTTT.

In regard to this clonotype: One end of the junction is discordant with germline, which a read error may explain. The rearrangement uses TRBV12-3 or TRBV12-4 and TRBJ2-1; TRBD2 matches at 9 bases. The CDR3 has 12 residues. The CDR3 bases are TGTGCCAGCAGTTTTTCTAGCGGGGCCTCGGTCTTC. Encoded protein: CASSFSSGASVF.

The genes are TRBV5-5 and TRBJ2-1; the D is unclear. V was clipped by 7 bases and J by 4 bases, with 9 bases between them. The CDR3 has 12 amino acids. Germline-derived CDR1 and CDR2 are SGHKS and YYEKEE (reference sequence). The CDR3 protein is CASHSRYNEQFF. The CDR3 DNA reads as TGTGCCAGCCACTCCAGGTACAATGAGCAGTTCTTC.

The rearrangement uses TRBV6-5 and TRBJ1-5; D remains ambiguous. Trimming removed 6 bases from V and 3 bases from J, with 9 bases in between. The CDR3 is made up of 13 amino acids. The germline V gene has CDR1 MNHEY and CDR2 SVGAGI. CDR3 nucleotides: TGTGCCAGCAGGATGACACCCAATCAGCCCCAGCATTTT. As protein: CASRMTPNQPQHF.

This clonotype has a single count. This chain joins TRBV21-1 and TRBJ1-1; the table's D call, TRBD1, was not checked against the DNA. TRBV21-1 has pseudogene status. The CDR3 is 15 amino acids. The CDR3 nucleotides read TGTGCCAGCAGCGGTCGGGAACTAATGAACACTGAAGCTTTCTTT. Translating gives CASSGRELMNTEAFF.

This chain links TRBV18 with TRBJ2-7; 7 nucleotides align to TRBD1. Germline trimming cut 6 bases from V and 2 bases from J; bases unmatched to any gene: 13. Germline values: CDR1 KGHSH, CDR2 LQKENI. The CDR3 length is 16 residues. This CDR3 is CASSQPDRDPTYEQYF. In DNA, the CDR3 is TGTGCCAGCTCCCAACCCGACAGGGACCCCACCTACGAGCAGTACTTC.

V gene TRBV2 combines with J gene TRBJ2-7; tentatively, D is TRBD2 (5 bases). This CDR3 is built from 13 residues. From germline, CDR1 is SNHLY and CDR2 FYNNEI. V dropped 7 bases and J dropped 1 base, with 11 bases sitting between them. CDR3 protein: CASTAEDSYEQYF. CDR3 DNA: TGTGCCAGCACCGCGGAGGATTCCTACGAGCAGTACTTC.

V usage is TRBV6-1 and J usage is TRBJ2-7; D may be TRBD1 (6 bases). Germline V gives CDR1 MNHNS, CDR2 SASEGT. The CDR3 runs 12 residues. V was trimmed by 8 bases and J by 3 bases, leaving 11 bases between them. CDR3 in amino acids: CASDRPYYEQYF. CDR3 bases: TGTGCCAGCGACAGGCCATACTACGAGCAGTACTTC.

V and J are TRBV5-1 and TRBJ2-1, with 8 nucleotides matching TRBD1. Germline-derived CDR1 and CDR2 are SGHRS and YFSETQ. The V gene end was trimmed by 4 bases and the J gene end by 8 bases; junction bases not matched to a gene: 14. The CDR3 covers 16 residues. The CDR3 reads CASSIQTGVGFDEQFF. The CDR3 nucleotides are TGCGCCAGCAGCATACAGACAGGGGTTGGTTTCGATGAGCAGTTCTTC.

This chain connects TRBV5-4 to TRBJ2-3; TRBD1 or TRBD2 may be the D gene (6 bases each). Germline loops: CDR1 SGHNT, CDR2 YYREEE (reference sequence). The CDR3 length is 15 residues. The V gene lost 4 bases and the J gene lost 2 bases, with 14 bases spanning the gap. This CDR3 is CASSLNGGNTDTQYF. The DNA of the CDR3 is TGTGCCAGCAGCCTAAACGGGGGCAACACAGATACGCAGTATTTT.

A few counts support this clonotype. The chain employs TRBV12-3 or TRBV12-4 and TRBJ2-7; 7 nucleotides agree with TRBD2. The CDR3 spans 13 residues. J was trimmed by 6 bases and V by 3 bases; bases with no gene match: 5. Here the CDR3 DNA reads TGTGCCAGCAGTTTTCGGGGGGTGGGCGAGCAGTACTTC. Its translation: CASSFRGVGEQYF.

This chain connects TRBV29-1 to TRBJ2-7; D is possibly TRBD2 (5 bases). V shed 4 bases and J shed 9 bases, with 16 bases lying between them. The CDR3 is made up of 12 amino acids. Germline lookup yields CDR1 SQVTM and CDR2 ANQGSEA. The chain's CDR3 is CSVGEQRVGQYF. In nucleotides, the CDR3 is TGCAGCGTTGGGGAGCAGCGAGTAGGGCAGTACTTC.